A single count supports the clone carrying this T cell receptor (beta chain). This record comes from a study of Ad26.COV2.S vaccination and SARS-CoV-2 variants. Described treatment: roughly 18 received Ad26.COV2.S at low or high dose, single or two shots; about 5 received placebo; per-sample allocation not given. The study sampled participants on day 63 after the first vaccine or placebo injection. The donor was a Boston adult aged 18-55 years. The CDR3 is 15 residues long. The V gene's germline CDR1 is MNHNS and CDR2 SASEGT. V was cut by 2 bases and J by 5 bases, with 13 bases left in between. Sequencing was performed with immunoSEQ multiplex PCR; in TCRdb, only in-frame clones are kept and a portion is missing. The data hold 400,000 or so clones, with about 88% observed a single time.

J is TRBJ1-5 and V is TRBV6-1; D is ambiguous. The TCR was taken from a person aged 18-60 years who received the Ad26.COV2.S COVID-19 vaccine or a placebo. The specimen was peripheral blood, collected in a trial of Ad26.COV2.S vaccine versus placebo. The CDR3 loop is CASSEYAWSDQPQHF. The CDR3 bases are TGTGCCAGCAGTGAATATGCCTGGTCGGATCAGCCCCAGCATTTT.